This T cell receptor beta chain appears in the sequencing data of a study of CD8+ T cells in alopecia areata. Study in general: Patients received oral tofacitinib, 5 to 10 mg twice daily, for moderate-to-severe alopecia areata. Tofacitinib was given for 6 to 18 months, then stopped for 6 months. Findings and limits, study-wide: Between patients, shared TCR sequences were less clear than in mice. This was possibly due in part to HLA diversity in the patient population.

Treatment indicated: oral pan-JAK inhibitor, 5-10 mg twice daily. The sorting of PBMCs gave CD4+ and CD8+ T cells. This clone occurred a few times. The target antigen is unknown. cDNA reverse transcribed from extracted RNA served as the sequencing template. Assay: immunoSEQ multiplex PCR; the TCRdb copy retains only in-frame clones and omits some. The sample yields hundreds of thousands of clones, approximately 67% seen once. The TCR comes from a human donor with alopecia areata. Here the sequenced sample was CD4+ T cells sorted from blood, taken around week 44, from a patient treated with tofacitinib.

The CDR3, as DNA: TGTGCCAGCAGTGAAGCGCTTCTGATGATTGACAGGGGCCGAGAGACCCAGTACTTC. Translation gives CASSEALLMIDRGRETQYF. The chain uses TRBV2 and TRBJ2-5; 8 bases agree with TRBD1. Trimming removed 0 bases from V and 4 bases from J; junction bases left unmatched: 16. In germline, CDR1 is SNHLY, CDR2 FYNNEI. This CDR3 is built from 19 residues.